This TCR beta chain appears in the sequencing data of a study of T cell responses to AZD1222 COVID-19 vaccine. As for this clone: Its antigen is unidentified.

Study-level findings and limits: The donor group comprised mostly white British people and more females; the analysis possibly underestimated clonal diversity. At baseline, seropositivity was found in only a handful of AZD1222 recipients. Repertoire collection took place solely once the T cell response had peaked.

In germline, CDR1 is MGHRA, CDR2 YSYEKL. The CDR3 contains 15 residues. Trimming shortened V by 1 base and J by 3 bases, and 9 bases separated the two germline ends. Here immunoSEQ multiplex PCR was the method, and the copy in TCRdb shows in-frame clones only, minus some. This table holds fewer than 85,000 clones, roughly 90% found once. The receptor was derived from an adult in good health. Sequences were derived from peripheral blood, sampled on day 0 of AZD1222 vaccination. V and J are TRBV4-1 and TRBJ2-2; D call uncertain. CDR3 DNA sequence: TGCGCCAGCAGCCAAGCACAGTCTTACACCGGGGAGCTGTTTTTT. It specifies CASSQAQSYTGELFF.